The next 4 T cell receptor beta chains were all read from a single sample in a study of cytomegalovirus exposure and HLA in healthy donors. The PCR had 60 Vbeta and 13 Jbeta primers. Sequencing was performed with immunoSEQ multiplex PCR; in TCRdb, only in-frame clones are kept and a portion is missing. The sample includes around 97,000 clones, around 79% seen only once; the top ten take 4%. Sample: PBMCs. All receptors come from a middle-aged man in good health and CMV-seropositive.

The CDR3, as DNA: TGCGCCAGCAGTCAATCACTAGCGGGATCCCCCCACAATGAGCAGTTCTTC. This codes for CASSQSLAGSPHNEQFF. The genes are TRBV23-1 and TRBJ2-1; 10 bases map to TRBD2. TRBV23-1 is labeled an ORF, and its function is uncertain. J lost 5 bases, V lost 0 bases, and 7 bases had no gene match. The CDR3 totals 17 residues.

This chain connects TRBV9 to TRBJ2-7; tentatively, D is TRBD1 (6 bases). The CDR3 is made up of 15 amino acids. Germline loops: CDR1 SGDLS, CDR2 YYNGEE. V was trimmed by 0 bases and J by 4 bases, leaving 14 bases between them. The CDR3 is CASSVGGGVGYEQYF. Here the CDR3 DNA reads TGTGCCAGCAGCGTAGGAGGGGGAGTGGGTTACGAGCAGTACTTC.

The chain combines TRBV19 with TRBJ2-1, with D possibly being TRBD2 (6 bases). Germline V CDR1 and CDR2: LNHDA, SQIVND (reference sequence). With 7 bases removed from V and 7 bases from J, the gap between germline ends came to 20 bases. This CDR3 region has 15 residues. CDR3 coding DNA: TGTGCCAGTACCCCTAACATTCCGGGAGTTAATGAGCAGTTCTTC. Translating it yields CASTPNIPGVNEQFF. Together with reference TRBV19 and TRBJ2-1, the CDR3 gives the full variable domain: DGGITQSPKYLFRKEGQNVTLSCEQNLNHDAMYWYRQDPGQGLRLIYYSQIVNDFQKGDIAEGYSVSREKKESFPLTVTSAQKNPTAFYLCASTPNIPGVNEQFFGPGTRLTVL.

The V call is TRBV7-3, the J call TRBJ2-6; 7 nucleotides agree with TRBD2. V shed 4 bases, J shed 0 bases, and the junction held 3 bases outside the gene matches. The CDR3 has 16 residues. Germline lookup yields CDR1 SGHTA and CDR2 FQGTGA. CDR3 DNA: TGTGCCAGCAGCTATACGGGGGGCTCTGGGGCCAACGTCCTGACTTTC. Its translation is CASSYTGGSGANVLTF.